Sequencing of this T cell receptor beta chain was carried out in a study of control samples from healthy donors and cancer patients. Trimming pared 0 bases from V and 7 bases from J, leaving 11 bases between. Germline loops: CDR1 SGHRS, CDR2 YFSETQ. This CDR3 is built from 14 residues. This table comes from immunoSEQ multiplex PCR, and its TCRdb copy is limited to in-frame clones, with some not included. The profile shows some 130,000 clones, approximately 89% of them singletons. This chain joins TRBV5-1 and TRBJ2-1; D perhaps matches TRBD2 (5 bases). The specimen sequenced was PBMCs. This clonotype was obtained from a man aged 45-65 years with head and neck cancer. The CDR3 is CASSLGREGNEQFF. In nucleotides, the CDR3 is TGCGCCAGCAGCTTGGGCAGAGAGGGTAATGAGCAGTTCTTC. The variable domain in full, with the rest retrieved from reference TRBV5-1 and TRBJ2-1, is KAGVTQTPRYLIKTRGQQVTLSCSPISGHRSVSWYQQTPGQGLQFLFEYFSETQRNKGNFPGRFSGRQFSNSRSEMNVSTLELGDSALYLCASSLGREGNEQFFGPGTRLTVL.